The present entry profiles one TCR beta chain with its context. Its antigen remains unidentified. No base-level quality is on record; no much larger clone is a single base apart. The time point label, read with the paper, signifies: about 28 days (+/-7) after the second vaccine dose. Because spike-specific TCR depth and breadth did not differ between the two schedules, AZD1222 recipients who got a second dose at roughly 4 weeks were pooled with those who got a second dose at roughly 12 weeks. Vaccinee samples were obtained from the UK trials COV001 and COV002, which included a single-blind randomized controlled phase 2/3 trial of AZD1222 (ChAdOx1 nCoV-19) in healthy adults. Trial participant PBMC samples were collected at day 0 and day 28 after the second dose for TCRbeta chain sequencing. This sample is drawn from a study of T cell responses to AZD1222 COVID-19 vaccine (dated by TCRdb to the early 2020s). Regarding the complete study: TCR sequencing covered fewer than 250 trial participants: 207 given two doses of AZD1222 and 26 given two doses of MenACWY control vaccine. Trial participants were enrolled by age into subgroups of 18-55, 56-69 and 70-plus years, and about 150, 27 and 61 TCR-sequenced participants, respectively, were included in these subgroups.

The CDR3 regions of human TCRbeta chains were subjected to immunosequencing. As for the authors' bioinformatics: Repertoire TCRs were matched against a reference library of SARS-CoV-2-specific TCRs generated with the MIRA antigen-specificity platform. Breadth meant the fraction of unique TCRs that were SARS-CoV-2-associated, whereas depth meant the fraction of total T cells that were SARS-CoV-2-associated. Using the MIRA data, every spike-specific TCR was mapped to the spike region that the TCR reacted to and assigned to either a CD4 or a CD8 class. Log10-transformed breadth and depth values were compared by one-way ANOVA with Sidak's multiple comparisons tests. The immuneACCESS repertoire file appears here via TCRdb, limited to in-frame rearrangements. These files lack a portion of the clones; in checked studies, under half of the deficit traces to unresolved V genes, and the cause of the others is not known. V and J calls and clone size follow that table, whereas D and trimming were derived from the DNA. This sample holds under 90,000 clones; approximately 85% were observed only once. Of the sample, more than 9% is held by the ten largest clones.

Summary of the overall study and its limitations: Participants were mostly white British, with more females than males. The authors suggested clonal diversity may have been underestimated. Because no day 14 peak-response samples were available, the repertoires could be characterized only after the peak T cell response. Only a handful of AZD1222 recipients were SARS-CoV-2 seropositive at baseline, limiting conclusions about previously exposed vaccinees. The vaccine-associated CD4 TCRs covered the entire spike protein, and the dominant responses fell in regions 160-218 and 743-854. In the small 56-69-year group, the increase in depth fell short of significance, most likely because of low power. After two AZD1222 doses, spike-specific TCR breadth and depth were significantly higher than at day 0 and than in MenACWY recipients. Reportedly, close to half of the unique spike-specific TCRs recognized epitopes lying outside the regions that are mutated in the B.1.351 and B.1.1.7 variants.

Its CDR3 holds 13 amino acids, cysteine through phenylalanine. Of the read, only the CDR3 DNA is kept; its 39 bases are in frame from base 1. Relative to germline, V is missing 6 bases and J is missing 8 bases, with 9 bases of the junction outside any gene match. The germline V gene sets CDR1 to MGHRA and CDR2 to YSYEKL. The chain was built from TRBV4-1 and TRBJ1-2; TRBD1 matches 7 bases in the middle. The source was peripheral blood, collected 28 days after the second AZD1222 dose. This receptor was identified in an adult who received the AZD1222 COVID-19 vaccine. The CDR3 protein: CASSRVDREGYTF. The DNA reads TGCGCCAGCAGTCGCGTTGACAGGGAAGGCTACACCTTC.